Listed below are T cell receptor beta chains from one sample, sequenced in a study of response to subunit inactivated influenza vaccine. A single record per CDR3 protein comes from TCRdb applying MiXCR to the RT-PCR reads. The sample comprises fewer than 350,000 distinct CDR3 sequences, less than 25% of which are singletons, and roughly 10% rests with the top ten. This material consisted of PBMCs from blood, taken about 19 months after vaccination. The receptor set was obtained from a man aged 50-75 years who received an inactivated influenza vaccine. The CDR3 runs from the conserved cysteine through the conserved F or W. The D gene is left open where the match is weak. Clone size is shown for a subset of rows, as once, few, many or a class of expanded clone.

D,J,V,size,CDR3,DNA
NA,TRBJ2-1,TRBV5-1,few,CASVAQPSADEQFF,TGCGCCAGCGTGGCCCAACCCAGCGCGGATGAGCAGTTCTTC
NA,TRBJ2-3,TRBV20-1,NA,CSATDSGLTDTQYF,TGCAGTGCCACAGACTCGGGGCTCACAGATACGCAGTATTTT
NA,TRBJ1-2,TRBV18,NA,CASSPTGLRTGGYTF,TGTGCCAGCTCACCAACGGGACTACGTACGGGGGGCTACACCTTC
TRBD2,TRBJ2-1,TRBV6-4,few,CASSGLAGGIGEQFF,TGTGCCAGCAGTGGCTTAGCGGGAGGGATCGGTGAGCAGTTCTTC
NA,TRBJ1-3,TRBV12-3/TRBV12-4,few,CASSFKRNTIYF,TGTGCCAGCAGTTTCAAGCGAAACACCATATATTTT
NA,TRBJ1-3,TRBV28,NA,CASSSPSGGNTIYF,TGTGCCAGCAGTTCCCCCAGCGGAGGAAACACCATATATTTT
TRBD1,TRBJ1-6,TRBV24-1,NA,CATHRTPGDRGGSPLHF,TGTGCCACTCACCGAACTCCCGGGGACAGGGGAGGTTCACCCCTCCACTTT
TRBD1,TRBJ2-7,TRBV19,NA,CASSTPGQGRYEQYF,TGTGCCAGTAGTACTCCTGGACAGGGTCGATACGAGCAGTACTTC
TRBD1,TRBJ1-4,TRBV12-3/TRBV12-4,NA,CASSDRGMKKLFF,TGTGCCAGCAGCGACAGGGGGATGAAAAAACTGTTTTTT
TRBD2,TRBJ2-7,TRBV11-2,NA,CASSLAGGYSYEQYF,TGTGCCAGCAGCTTAGCGGGGGGGTACTCCTACGAGCAGTACTTC
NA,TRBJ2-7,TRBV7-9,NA,CASSSPAGRGRYEQYF,TGTGCCAGCAGCTCCCCAGCTGGGAGGGGGCGATACGAGCAGTACTTC
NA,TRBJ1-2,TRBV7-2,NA,CASSFFSEPNYGYTF,TGTGCCAGCAGCTTCTTTTCAGAACCTAACTATGGCTACACCTTC
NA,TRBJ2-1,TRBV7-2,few,CASSLGGGQSYNEQFF,TGTGCCAGCAGCTTAGGGGGGGGACAGTCCTACAATGAGCAGTTCTTC